This TCR beta chain was obtained from a study of early T cells in non-severe SARS-CoV-2 infection. Study-wide background: Chains from this unsorted whole-blood bulk RNA could not be paired.

This clonotype was detected ten times or more. Its antigen is currently unknown. Study-level results: Lookups in VDJdb leaned toward anti-spike CD8 responses and missed private and CD4 specificities.

Each single cDNA molecule received a unique molecular identifier. One entry per CDR3 protein, called by TCRdb with MiXCR from the 5' RACE reads. The sample lists around 37,000 distinct CDR3 sequences; 9% to 9.5% were seen once. Per the germline V gene, CDR1 is SGHVS and CDR2 is FNYEAQ. CDR3 length: 12 residues. V was cut by 5 bases and J by 10 bases, with 15 bases left in between. This sequence originates from an adult who was a healthcare worker with PCR-confirmed SARS-CoV-2 infection or an uninfected control (not recorded which). What was sequenced was whole blood. The chain employs TRBV7-6 and TRBJ2-7, with D hard to call. Here the CDR3 DNA reads TGTGCCAGCAGCCGCATAGGTACCCCTCAGTACTTC. Protein product: CASSRIGTPQYF.